This T cell receptor (beta chain) derives from a study of blood T cell repertoires in COVID-19. The wider study: The cDNA or gDNA used as material had been derived from T cells, B-cell-depleted T cells, or PBMCs.

Authors' processing steps: Quantification of nucleated cells was approximated via reference gene primer amplification. Assay used: immunoSEQ multiplex PCR; TCRdb lists only in-frame clones, some missing. That table furnishes V, J and clone size, whereas the DNA furnished D and trimming. The data hold 70,000 or so clones, with approximately 90% observed a single time. This TCR came from a woman aged 80 or over with active COVID-19. The sample taken for sequencing was peripheral blood.

The CDR3 loop is CASSSRKNRVSETQYF. CDR3 nucleotides: TGTGCCAGCTCATCGCGGAAGAACAGGGTTTCAGAGACCCAGTACTTC. The chain links TRBV18 to TRBJ2-5; possible D gene TRBD1, 6 bases. Germline values: CDR1 KGHSH, CDR2 LQKENI. Trimming took 5 bases from V and 4 from J, leaving 20 bases between them. The CDR3 is 16 amino acids.